Listed below are T cell receptor beta chains from one sample, sequenced in a study of shared clonotypes between healthy human individuals. Only in-frame clones appear in the TCRdb table, and some are missing; sequencing was by immunoSEQ multiplex PCR. The sample includes about 820,000 clones, about 91% of them seen just once. Sequencing input: naive CD8+ T cells sorted from blood. These receptors all stem from a man aged 25-40 years in good health. Both conserved end residues are part of each CDR3. D genes are given only for firm matches. Part of the rows lack a size; the others show once, few, many or a class for expanded clones.

j_gene	v_gene	abundance	d_gene	CDR3aa	CDR3nt
TRBJ2-7	TRBV7-9	-	TRBD1	CASSEWTGKVYEQYF	TGTGCCAGCAGCGAATGGACAGGAAAAGTCTACGAGCAGTACTTC
TRBJ2-1	TRBV10-1	once	-	CASSESYNEQFF	TGCGCCAGCAGTGAGTCCTACAATGAGCAGTTCTTC
TRBJ2-4	TRBV2	once	TRBD2	CASMMGEGGWDIQYF	TGTGCCAGCATGATGGGAGAGGGAGGGTGGGACATTCAGTACTTC
TRBJ2-3	TRBV9	once	TRBD2	CASSSGGLADTQYF	TGTGCCAGCAGCTCGGGAGGCCTCGCAGATACGCAGTATTTT
TRBJ2-3	TRBV9	-	-	CASSAPSTDTQYF	TGTGCCAGCAGCGCCCCGAGCACAGATACGCAGTATTTT
TRBJ2-1	TRBV7-6	-	-	CASSDREGNEQFF	TGTGCCAGCTCCGACAGGGAGGGAAATGAGCAGTTCTTC
TRBJ2-1	TRBV7-2	-	TRBD1	CASSSETDRRKLSYNEQFF	TGTGCCAGCAGCTCCGAAACGGACAGGAGGAAGCTATCCTACAATGAGCAGTTCTTC
TRBJ2-1	TRBV5-1	-	TRBD2	CASSPLPRGGEYNEQFF	TGCGCCAGCAGCCCTCTCCCGCGGGGAGGGGAATACAATGAGCAGTTCTTC
TRBJ1-1	TRBV19	-	-	CASKLSEGYTEAFF	TGTGCCAGTAAACTGTCGGAGGGGTACACTGAAGCTTTCTTT
TRBJ1-2	TRBV4-1	-	-	CASSQETLHGYTF	TGCGCCAGCAGCCAAGAGACGTTACATGGCTACACCTTC
TRBJ2-3	TRBV5-3	-	TRBD2	CARSSQPKTGLAGPFGDTQYF	TGTGCCAGAAGCTCCCAACCCAAAACAGGACTAGCGGGACCGTTCGGAGATACGCAGTATTTT
TRBJ2-7	TRBV27	-	TRBD2	CASSSLGTSGSYEQYF	TGTGCCAGCAGTTCCCTCGGGACTAGCGGCTCCTACGAGCAGTACTTC
TRBJ2-5	TRBV19	-	TRBD2	CASSLWGFTSGKETQYF	TGTGCCAGTAGTCTCTGGGGATTTACTAGCGGGAAAGAGACCCAGTACTTC
TRBJ2-5	TRBV7-9	-	-	CASSPDVTQYF	TGTGCCAGCAGCCCCGATGTGACCCAGTACTTC
TRBJ2-7	TRBV5-1	-	-	CASRGGYEQYF	TGCGCCAGCAGAGGAGGCTACGAGCAGTACTTC
TRBJ1-3	TRBV7-8	-	-	CASSLGRSSGNTIYF	TGTGCCAGCAGCTTAGGCAGGAGCTCTGGAAACACCATATATTTT
TRBJ2-2	TRBV10-2	-	-	CASGAGELFF	TGCGCCAGCGGAGCCGGGGAGCTGTTTTTT
TRBJ2-2	TRBV15	once	TRBD1	CATSVADRAITGELFF	TGTGCCACCAGCGTCGCCGACAGGGCGATCACCGGGGAGCTGTTTTTT
TRBJ2-7	TRBV27	-	TRBD1	CASSLFDRGSGEQYF	TGTGCCAGCAGTTTATTTGACAGGGGAAGTGGAGAGCAGTACTTC
TRBJ2-2	TRBV19	-	-	CASIGTTGELFF	TGTGCCAGCATCGGGACGACCGGGGAGCTGTTTTTT
TRBJ1-1	TRBV21-1	-	-	CASSKIHPRRGREAFF	TGTGCCAGCAGCAAAATCCATCCTAGGAGGGGCCGAGAAGCTTTCTTT
TRBJ2-1	TRBV4-3	once	-	CASSLDGYNEQFF	TGCGCCAGCAGCCTGGACGGCTACAATGAGCAGTTCTTC
TRBJ2-7	TRBV7-6	-	TRBD2	CASSFETSGSFYEQYF	TGTGCCAGCAGCTTCGAAACTAGCGGGAGTTTTTACGAGCAGTACTTC
TRBJ2-1	TRBV14	-	-	CASSQVGSFISEQFF	TGTGCCAGCAGCCAAGTGGGTAGCTTCATCAGTGAGCAGTTCTTC
TRBJ1-1	TRBV2	-	TRBD1	CASSVEGQGATEAFF	TGTGCCAGCAGCGTAGAGGGACAGGGGGCTACTGAAGCTTTCTTT
TRBJ1-5	TRBV2	-	TRBD1	CANSKDRGQPQHF	TGTGCCAACTCAAAGGACAGGGGTCAGCCCCAGCATTTT
TRBJ1-2	TRBV7-9	-	TRBD1	CASSGTGETLYGYTF	TGTGCCAGCAGCGGTACAGGGGAGACCCTCTATGGCTACACCTTC
TRBJ2-7	TRBV25-1	once	TRBD2	CATGGLAGIYF	TGTGCCACGGGAGGCCTAGCGGGTATTTACTTC
TRBJ2-7	TRBV11-2	-	-	CASSLGSNSYEQYF	TGTGCCAGCAGCTTAGGGTCGAACTCCTACGAGCAGTACTTC
TRBJ2-1	TRBV19	-	TRBD2	CASSIVAGIAGASYNEQFF	TGTGCCAGTAGTATAGTAGCGGGCATAGCGGGGGCCTCCTACAATGAGCAGTTCTTC
TRBJ2-2	TRBV7-6	-	TRBD2	CASSLDWGGLAGELFF	TGTGCCAGCAGCTTAGATTGGGGAGGGTTAGCCGGGGAGCTGTTTTTT
TRBJ2-7	TRBV27	-	TRBD2	CASSLGGSSYEQYF	TGTGCCAGCAGTTTAGGCGGGAGCTCCTACGAGCAGTACTTC
TRBJ1-2	TRBV2	-	TRBD1	CASSEWTGRNYGYTF	TGTGCCAGCAGTGAATGGACAGGGAGAAACTATGGCTACACCTTC
TRBJ1-5	TRBV28	once	TRBD1	CASSQDRAHAQHF	TGTGCCAGCAGCCAGGACAGGGCCCACGCCCAGCATTTT
TRBJ1-4	TRBV9	-	-	CASSVELGEKLFF	TGTGCCAGCAGCGTAGAACTGGGGGAAAAACTGTTTTTT
TRBJ2-1	TRBV10-2	-	TRBD2	CASSGTSGAYNEQFF	TGCGCCAGCAGTGGGACTAGCGGAGCCTACAATGAGCAGTTCTTC
TRBJ2-7	TRBV27	few	-	CASSFSISYEQYF	TGTGCCAGCAGTTTTAGCATCTCCTACGAGCAGTACTTC
TRBJ1-2	TRBV7-9	-	-	CASSSALNYGYTF	TGTGCCAGCAGCTCAGCCTTAAACTATGGCTACACCTTC
TRBJ2-7	TRBV5-1	once	-	CASSLIGNEQYF	TGCGCCAGCAGCTTGATAGGGAACGAGCAGTACTTC
TRBJ2-1	TRBV2	-	-	CASSEGLGYNEQFF	TGTGCCAGCAGTGAAGGACTTGGCTACAATGAGCAGTTCTTC
TRBJ2-7	TRBV13	few	-	CASSSSSSYEQYF	TGTGCCAGCAGCTCAAGTAGCTCCTACGAGCAGTACTTC
TRBJ2-7	TRBV10-2	-	-	CASSETQGPHEQYF	TGCGCCAGCAGTGAGACCCAGGGGCCCCACGAGCAGTACTTC
TRBJ2-7	TRBV7-2	-	TRBD2	CASSLLGLADLQYF	TGTGCCAGCAGCTTGTTGGGACTAGCGGACTTGCAGTACTTC
TRBJ1-5	TRBV27	once	-	CASSFSQFSQPQHF	TGTGCCAGCAGTTTCTCGCAGTTCAGTCAGCCCCAGCATTTT
TRBJ2-1	TRBV28	-	-	CASSLGQGSYNEQFF	TGTGCCAGCAGTTTGGGTCAGGGGTCCTACAATGAGCAGTTCTTC
TRBJ2-3	TRBV7-9	-	-	CASRFSGDTQYF	TGTGCCAGCAGATTTAGCGGAGATACGCAGTATTTT
TRBJ1-3	TRBV7-7	-	TRBD1	CASSLGGDRAYTIYF	TGTGCTAGCAGCCTAGGGGGGGACAGGGCGTACACCATATATTTT
TRBJ1-3	TRBV7-9	-	TRBD1	CASSPRRTGSGNTIYF	TGTGCCAGCAGCCCACGTAGGACAGGGTCAGGAAACACCATATATTTT
TRBJ2-1	TRBV27	-	TRBD1	CASSQGQGVSNEQFF	TGTGCCAGCAGTCAGGGACAGGGGGTCTCGAATGAGCAGTTCTTC
TRBJ2-5	TRBV6-5	-	-	CASRTLMGFEETQYF	TGTGCCAGCAGGACTCTTATGGGGTTTGAAGAGACCCAGTACTTC
TRBJ1-3	TRBV21-1	-	-	CASSKALWVTSGSSGNTIYF	TGTGCCAGCAGCAAAGCGCTTTGGGTCACAAGTGGCTCCTCTGGAAACACCATATATTTT
TRBJ2-7	TRBV15	-	TRBD2	CATSRAGGPDEQYF	TGTGCCACCAGCAGAGCGGGAGGGCCGGACGAGCAGTACTTC
TRBJ1-1	TRBV7-3	-	-	CASSLNSRQENTEAFF	TGTGCCAGCAGCTTAAATTCCCGACAGGAGAACACTGAAGCTTTCTTT